One and the same sample provided the 10 T cell receptor beta chains below, sequenced in a study of identical twins (dated by TCRdb to 2016 to 2017). The library was prepared using 5' RACE. TCRdb records Illumina HiSeq 2000 as the sequencer. The public reads were quality trimmed at Q25 with fastp and then assembled into clones with MiXCR by TCRdb, keeping productive beta chains. Rows are combined by CDR3 protein, so each entry shows the most common genes and DNA. Here the sample has roughly 1.6 million distinct CDR3 sequences; under 35% occur a single time. Around 0.3% of the sample goes to the ten largest clones. Source material: cord blood. The receptors were sampled from a newborn girl in good health.

Many counts were recorded for this clonotype. This chain joins TRBV6-6 and TRBJ2-7, with D possibly being TRBD1 (5 bases). This CDR3 has 15 residues. Trimming pared 0 bases from V and 5 bases from J, leaving 14 bases between. The germline gives CDR1 MNHNY, CDR2 SVGAGI (reference sequence). CDR3 coding DNA: TGTGCCAGCAGTTACTCGGGGCAGATTGAAAACGAGCAGTACTTC. Its translation: CASSYSGQIENEQYF.

The chain combines TRBV6-1 with TRBJ2-1; D remains unclear. The CDR3 covers 15 residues. V was shortened by 6 bases and J by 6 bases, with 18 bases between the two germline ends. Germline CDR1 MNHNS, CDR2 SASEGT. The CDR3 is CASRANSRAANEQFF. CDR3 DNA sequence: TGTGCCAGCAGAGCAAATAGCCGGGCGGCCAATGAGCAGTTCTTC.

This sequence joins TRBV9 and TRBJ2-3; 7 bases are a match to TRBD2. The CDR3 has 16 residues. Germline CDR1 is SGDLS and CDR2 is YYNGEE. After removal of 0 bases from V and 3 bases from J, the junction contained 7 bases not matched to a gene. CDR3 nucleotides: TGTGCCAGCAGCGTAGCAGGGCTAGCGGAAACAGATACGCAGTATTTT. This encodes CASSVAGLAETDTQYF.

With respect to this clonotype: Germline is not matched at one junction end, which may reflect a read error. J is TRBJ1-2 and V is TRBV6-1; 11 bases are a match to TRBD1. Germline CDR1 and CDR2: MNHNS and SASEGT. This CDR3 is 12 amino acids long. The chain's CDR3 is CASSSRTGGSTF. In DNA form, the CDR3 reads TGTGCCAGCAGTTCCCGGACAGGGGGCTCCACCTTC.

Concerning this clonotype: An end of the junction does not agree with germline; a read error may underlie this. V and J are TRBV29-1 and TRBJ2-7; tentative D call: TRBD1 (6 bases). The CDR3 spans 14 residues. Germline V gene lookup returns CDR1 SQVTM and CDR2 ANQGSEA. The CDR3 region has the DNA TGCGGCGTTGAAAGTCCGGGCAGGGGTCGCGAGCAGTACTTC. The encoded protein is CGVESPGRGREQYF.

This clonotype was counted a few times. The chain uses TRBV5-1 and TRBJ2-1; tentatively, D is TRBD2 (6 bases). With 0 bases removed from V and 4 bases from J, the gap between germline ends came to 20 bases. Germline CDR1 SGHRS, CDR2 YFSETQ. This CDR3 contains 18 residues. The chain's CDR3 is CASSLGRSRLANYNEQFF. DNA of the CDR3: TGCGCCAGCAGCTTGGGCCGGTCTAGGCTAGCGAATTACAATGAGCAGTTCTTC.

Concerning this clonotype itself: This sequence may be a read error, since a much larger clone differs from it by one base. In DNA, the CDR3 is TGTTCCAGCAGCGAGAGGGAAAAACTGTTTTTT. Amino acid sequence: CSSSEREKLFF. V and J are TRBV7-9 and TRBJ1-4; unclear D gene. The CDR3 loop spans 11 amino acids. Germline values: CDR1 SEHNR, CDR2 FQNEAQ (reference sequence).

The J gene is TRBJ2-3, the V gene TRBV7-8, with TRBD2 matching 7 bases. V was clipped by 3 bases and J by 2 bases; unmatched bases: 8. Per germline, CDR1 SGHVS and CDR2 FQNEAQ. This CDR3 is 16 amino acids long. This CDR3 reads CASSFRLAVNTDTQYF. DNA of the CDR3: TGTGCCAGCAGCTTTCGCCTAGCGGTCAACACAGATACGCAGTATTTT.

The J gene is TRBJ2-3, the V gene TRBV20-1; 11 bases fit TRBD2. J lost 4 bases, V lost 7 bases, and 4 bases had no gene match. CDR1 is DFQATT, CDR2 SNEGSKA, per germline (reference sequence). The CDR3 covers 13 residues. CDR3 nucleotides: TGCAGTGGTAATAGCGGGGGGGCAGATACGCAGTATTTT. This sequence encodes CSGNSGGADTQYF.

CDR3 nucleotides: TGTGCCAGCAGCCAAGATTCCGGGTCGAGCCAGCCCCAGCATTTT. Translated: CASSQDSGSSQPQHF. The chain couples TRBV4-2 to TRBJ1-5; no reliable D call. Germline V lookup: CDR1 LGHNA, CDR2 YNFKEQ. The V gene lost 0 bases and the J gene lost 7 bases, with 13 bases spanning the gap. The CDR3 consists of 15 residues.